This T cell receptor (beta chain) was identified in a study of blood T cell repertoires in COVID-19. Clones were sequenced by immunoSEQ multiplex PCR, and TCRdb holds only the in-frame ones, with some missing. The data contain 150,000 to 200,000 clones, roughly nine tenths of them singletons. CDR1 is LGHNA and CDR2 is YSLEER in the germline V gene. Unmatched junction bases numbered 6, after V lost 0 bases and J lost 1 base. The CDR3 is 16 amino acids. The sequenced sample was peripheral blood. The chain is built from TRBV4-3 and TRBJ2-7, with TRBD2 matching over 7 bases. This clonotype was obtained from a man younger than 35 who had recovered from COVID-19. CDR3 DNA: TGCGCCAGCAGCCAAGATCTCGGGGGAGGGTCCTACGAGCAGTACTTC. Protein: CASSQDLGGGSYEQYF.